Sequencing of this TCR beta chain was carried out in a study of cytomegalovirus exposure and HLA in healthy donors. Whole-study context: The early release's HLA-typed donors yielded roughly 85 million unique TCRs.

With 0 bases clipped from V and 3 bases from J, the junction kept 3 bases outside the gene matches. The CDR3 has 15 amino acids. Germline V gene data show CDR1 as SGHDT and CDR2 as YYEEEE. This clone was recorded only once. The PCR employed 60 Vbeta primers together with 13 Jbeta primers. Libraries were prepared by immunoSEQ multiplex PCR; TCRdb keeps only in-frame clonotypes and omits some of them. The sample carries 90,000 to 130,000 clones, around 74% recorded once. The donors gave bone marrow, and they were healthy. The TCR comes from a man between 25 and 39 years old in good health and CMV-seropositive. This chain connects TRBV5-6 to TRBJ2-5, with 9 bases matching TRBD2. The source material was PBMCs. DNA for the CDR3: TGTGCCAGCAGCTTGGGCGGGGGGGCGGAAGAGACCCAGTACTTC. Protein: CASSLGGGAEETQYF.